By proportion, the clone carrying this T cell receptor (beta chain) is medium-sized (0.01 to 0.1%). This record comes from a study of CD4 and CD8 cells across lung adenocarcinoma regions. TCRdb reanalysed the PCR reads using MiXCR and keeps one entry per CDR3 protein. This table holds around 9,700 distinct CDR3 sequences, about 53% found once. Donors had localized lung adenocarcinoma, a non-small cell lung cancer. This TCR came from a male donor with lung adenocarcinoma. The CD4 and CD8 labels of this study may be unreliable. The sample was CD4+ T cells from the center of a lung tumor.

In DNA, the CDR3 is TGTGCCAGCAGTGACAGGTCATCGGGCGAGCAGTACTTC. Translated: CASSDRSSGEQYF. J is TRBJ2-5 and V is TRBV6-1; D remains ambiguous. The tail of the sequence fits TRBJ2-7 better, so the J call may be wrong. CDR1 MNHNS and CDR2 SASEGT come from the germline V gene. The CDR3 loop spans 13 amino acids.